This T cell receptor (beta chain) was recovered during a study of T cell changes during pregnancy in multiple sclerosis. Trimming removed 3 bases at V and 4 bases at J, with 9 bases between. This CDR3 region has 13 residues. Per the germline V gene, CDR1 is MNHEY and CDR2 is SVGAGI. Assay: immunoSEQ multiplex PCR; the TCRdb copy retains only in-frame clones and omits some. This sample yields 55,000 to 80,000 clones, of which around 90% are seen a single time; more than 9% belongs to the top ten. This clone occurred many times. The V gene is TRBV6-5, the J gene TRBJ1-2; D is uncertain. The input for sequencing was peripheral blood, taken after pregnancy. This clonotype was obtained from a female donor in good health, enrolled as a control in a pregnancy study. CDR3 coding DNA: TGTGCCAGCAGTTATACGACGGGCTATGGCTACACCTTC. It specifies CASSYTTGYGYTF.